This passage covers 11 T cell receptor beta chains from one sample sequenced in a study of blood T cell repertoires in COVID-19. The repertoire was sequenced with immunoSEQ multiplex PCR; TCRdb's copy has only in-frame clones and lacks some. The sample contains 200,000 to 250,000 clones, more than 70% of which appear only once. Sequencing was done on a sample of peripheral blood. The source of these receptors is a human donor in a cohort sampled during active COVID-19.

The rearrangement joins TRBV20-1 to TRBJ2-5; 8 bases agree with TRBD2. Unmatched junction bases numbered 9, after V lost 3 bases and J lost 6 bases. This CDR3 is built from 14 residues. Per the germline V gene, CDR1 is DFQATT and CDR2 is SNEGSKA (reference sequence). CDR3 sequence: CSASYGGAEKTQYF. The CDR3 DNA reads as TGCAGTGCTAGTTACGGGGGGGCAGAGAAGACCCAGTACTTC.

The V gene is TRBV6-1, the J gene TRBJ1-3, with D tentatively TRBD1 (5 bases). Germline V gene data show CDR1 as MNHNS and CDR2 as SASEGT. V was clipped by 2 bases and J by 0 bases, with 8 bases between them. This CDR3 has 15 amino acids. CDR3 amino acids: CASSEWGFSGNTIYF. CDR3 nucleotide sequence: TGTGCCAGCAGTGAATGGGGCTTCTCTGGAAACACCATATATTTT.

This chain joins TRBV19 and TRBJ2-3, with D perhaps TRBD2 (5 bases). This CDR3 region has 14 residues. CDR1 LNHDA and CDR2 SQIVND come from the germline V gene (reference sequence). V was cut by 6 bases and J by 1 base, with 11 bases left in between. In DNA form, the CDR3 reads TGTGCCAGTAGGGAGGTGCGGGGCACAGATACGCAGTATTTT. As protein: CASREVRGTDTQYF.

The J gene is TRBJ1-5, the V gene TRBV5-6; 7 nucleotides match TRBD1. From germline, CDR1 is SGHDT and CDR2 YYEEEE. The CDR3 covers 17 residues. The V segment lost 2 bases and the J segment 0 bases; nucleotides outside the gene matches: 8. This CDR3 is CASSFGTAQYSNQPQHF. CDR3 sequence (DNA): TGTGCCAGCAGCTTCGGGACAGCTCAATATAGCAATCAGCCCCAGCATTTT.

This chain connects TRBV9 to TRBJ2-5; D is undetermined. This CDR3 has 14 amino acids. From germline, CDR1 is SGDLS and CDR2 YYNGEE. Trimming removed 0 bases from V and 1 base from J, with 7 bases in between. The CDR3 loop reads CASSVAAAQETQYF. CDR3 DNA sequence: TGTGCCAGCAGCGTAGCGGCGGCCCAAGAGACCCAGTACTTC.

This chain connects TRBV19 to TRBJ1-2; 12 positions agree with TRBD1. The CDR3 sequence is 16 residues long. CDR1 is LNHDA, CDR2 SQIVND, per germline (reference sequence). V lost 6 bases, J lost 8 bases, and 13 bases stayed unmatched. The CDR3 loop is CASRIGSGTGGRGYTF. CDR3 bases: TGTGCCAGTAGGATCGGATCCGGGACAGGGGGCAGAGGCTACACCTTC.

The chain combines TRBV10-1 with TRBJ1-1; TRBD1 matches at 9 bases. The CDR3 is made up of 16 amino acids. Looked up from germline, CDR1 is WNHNN and CDR2 is SYGVQD (reference sequence). Trimming took 6 bases from V and 1 from J; bases not matched to a gene: 9. As DNA, the CDR3 is TGCGCCAGCAGGCCGGGACAGGGAGCCTCGAACACTGAAGCTTTCTTT. Translating gives CASRPGQGASNTEAFF.

The chain uses TRBV7-2 and TRBJ2-1, with TRBD1 matching over 8 bases. This CDR3 is 15 amino acids long. Germline V gives CDR1 SGHTA, CDR2 FQGNSA. V was clipped by 5 bases and J by 5 bases; unmatched bases: 8. The CDR3: CASSVRDRTNNEQFF. In DNA, the CDR3 is TGTGCCAGCAGCGTGCGGGACAGGACGAACAATGAGCAGTTCTTC.

V gene TRBV4-3 combines with J gene TRBJ1-5; D ambiguous. The V end lost 0 bases, the J end lost 1 base, and 13 bases lay between the germline ends. The CDR3 runs to 17 residues. CDR1 is LGHNA and CDR2 is YSLEER in the germline V gene. CDR3 sequence reads: CASSQDPQAGSNQPQHF. The CDR3 region has the DNA TGCGCCAGCAGCCAAGATCCTCAGGCGGGCAGCAATCAGCCCCAGCATTTT.

The chain combines TRBV5-4 with TRBJ1-3; D gene uncertain. The CDR3 extends over 15 amino acids. Per germline, CDR1 SGHNT and CDR2 YYREEE (reference sequence). With 4 bases removed from V and 4 bases from J, the gap between germline ends came to 15 bases. The CDR3, as DNA: TGTGCCAGCAGCCCAAAGACGGGGAGCGGAAACACCATATATTTT. This codes for CASSPKTGSGNTIYF.

V is TRBV27 and J is TRBJ2-3; no reliable D call. The CDR3 runs 16 residues. CDR1 and CDR2 (germline): MNHEY, SMNVEV (reference sequence). V was cut by 3 bases and J by 1 base, with 14 bases left in between. CDR3 region: CASSFALRFGTDTQYF. DNA for the CDR3: TGTGCCAGCAGTTTCGCACTTCGGTTTGGCACAGATACGCAGTATTTT.